This TCR beta chain derives from a study of T cell responses to AZD1222 COVID-19 vaccine. On the study more broadly: Second-dose groups at about 4 or about 12 weeks were pooled.

Measured with immunoSEQ multiplex PCR; TCRdb has only the in-frame clones, and not every one. The sample comprises about 140,000 clones, around 91% of which are singletons, and about 4.5% rests with the top ten. The study's findings and limits: Nearly half of spike-specific TCRs reportedly target unmutated variant regions.

As for this clone: The antigen is unknown.

This sequence originates from an adult in good health. The material was peripheral blood, obtained on day 0 of AZD1222 vaccination.

The CDR3 DNA reads TGTGCCAGCAGTTACTCTACAGGATTTTCAGATACGCAGTATTTT. Translated, it gives CASSYSTGFSDTQYF. V usage is TRBV6-5 and J usage is TRBJ2-3; maybe TRBD1 (5 bases). Germline lookup yields CDR1 MNHEY and CDR2 SVGAGI. Trimming took 0 bases from V and 4 from J, leaving 11 bases between them. The CDR3 is 15 amino acids.